This TCR beta chain derives from a study of T cells in Graves' hyperthyroidism and ophthalmopathy. TCR beta CDR3 regions were amplified from RNA. HTBI primers drove first-round RT-PCR of the TCR CDR3. MiXCR, applied by TCRdb to the multiplex PCR reads, yields one record per CDR3 protein. The sample comprises nearly 750,000 distinct CDR3 sequences, roughly 32% of which are singletons, and approximately 31% rests with the top ten. This clonotype turned up a few times. V shed 5 bases and J shed 3 bases, with 10 bases lying between them. CDR1 is SGHTA and CDR2 is FQGTGA in the germline V gene. The CDR3 runs 13 residues.

The material sequenced was blood. The origin of this receptor is a middle-aged woman with Graves' hyperthyroidism. The gene calls are TRBV7-3 and TRBJ1-2; D call uncertain. CDR3 DNA: TGTGCCAGCAGCCCCACGAGGGACTATGGCTACACCTTC. Amino acid sequence: CASSPTRDYGYTF.